This T cell receptor beta chain was recorded in a study of CD4 T cells in relation to SARS-CoV-2 and coronaviruses. Study-level results: In around 60% of donors, memory CD4+ clonotypes crossrecognized SARS-CoV-2 and at least one common cold coronavirus spike. SARS-CoV-2-driven expansion was significantly weaker in crossreactive than monoreactive clones.

This clone came up once. Antigen specificity is unknown. The ends were cut back, 2 bases at V and 2 bases at J, with 13 bases in the middle. CDR3 size: 15 residues. Germline CDR1 is LNHDA and CDR2 is SQIVND (reference sequence). CEF-cultured naive and memory CD4+ T cell DNA got survey-level sequencing. Some clones are missing from TCRdb's copy, which holds only in-frame ones; the method was immunoSEQ multiplex PCR. The table shows about 34,000 clones, with more than 65% occurring only once. Naive or memory CD4+ cells were cultured 1:1 with T cell-depleted PBMCs plus CEF. The TCR originated in an adult with COVID-19. The specimen sequenced was memory CD4+ T cells from PBMCs, cultured in vitro. J is TRBJ2-7 and V is TRBV19; D is uncertain. In DNA, the CDR3 is TGTGCCAGTAGTATATTGTTAATGTTTACCTACGAGCAGTACTTC. As protein: CASSILLMFTYEQYF.